This paragraph covers one TCR beta chain sequence. Unique molecular identifiers tagged the TCRbeta library. A single record per CDR3 protein comes from TCRdb applying MiXCR to the PCR reads. This table holds about 900,000 distinct CDR3 sequences, around 30% found once. J lost 0 bases, V lost 6 bases, and 5 bases had no gene match. There are 16 residues in the CDR3. Germline CDR1 reads SGHTA; CDR2 reads FQGNSA. The record originates from a study of T-cell reconstitution after alpha-beta-depleted transplantation in children. Sequencing was performed on PBMCs, mostly from graft donor cells, taken 360 days after TCRalphabeta/CD19-depleted stem cell transplant. The gene calls are TRBV7-2 and TRBJ2-1; TRBD2 matches at 10 bases. The clonotype originates from a boy under two years old who had a stem cell transplant for SCID, so the T cells may come from the graft donor. The CDR3 nucleotides read TGTGCCAGCAGAAGCGGGGGGGCCCCCTCCTACAATGAGCAGTTCTTC. Its protein product is CASRSGGAPSYNEQFF.